Described below is a single T cell receptor (beta chain) sequence and its context. Antigen: not known. The source of the sample is a study of cytomegalovirus exposure and HLA in healthy donors. The V gene lost 4 bases and the J gene lost 4 bases, with 11 bases spanning the gap. Germline-derived CDR1 and CDR2 are SGHRS and YFSETQ. The CDR3 sequence is 13 residues long. Primers: 60 Vbeta forward and 13 Jbeta reverse. Here immunoSEQ multiplex PCR was the method, and the copy in TCRdb shows in-frame clones only, minus some. The table shows some 150,000 clones, with almost 80% occurring only once. Regarding the study as a whole: TRBV6-2, TRBV6-3 and some other V segments were excluded as indistinguishable.

The source is a male donor in good health and CMV-seronegative. The sample consisted of PBMCs. The chain couples TRBV5-1 to TRBJ1-1; D is perhaps TRBD1 (5 bases). The CDR3 nucleotides read TGCGCCAGCAGCAGACAGATGACCACTGAAGCTTTCTTT. Its translation is CASSRQMTTEAFF.